This T cell receptor (beta chain) was obtained from a study of T cells in women clearing cervical HPV infection (dated by TCRdb to 2016 to 2019). Study-level background: Cases were under 30 women with histologically confirmed HPV16-related CIN3 or worse, including a couple of invasive cancers. The approximately 26 controls were women who cleared a single incident HPV16 infection within 12 months without developing precancer or cancer. Blood from cases was collected at the visit where the lesion was first found, while blood from controls was collected once the infection could no longer be detected. For cases, the median interval between lesion detection and blood sampling was more than 130 days, with an interquartile range of roughly 80 to 230 days. Since HLA typing was available for only a few women, HLA type could not be ruled out as a confounder. Nested within Costa Rica's Guanacaste HPV Natural History Study, an exploratory proof-of-principle case-control study compared TCR repertoires across cervical HPV16 outcomes. Cases and controls were matched on year of sample collection and on age within five years. A median age of nearly 35 years was observed in cases versus under 40 in controls, and no significant differences in baseline characteristics were found. In the parent cohort, 8,500 to 12,000 women aged 18 or older were enrolled in Guanacaste, Costa Rica, during about 1993 to 1994 and were followed for six to seven years. Five blinded duplicates per group were added as quality controls, giving 60 or so samples: some 50 participants and 10 replicates. Overall study outcomes, separate from this receptor: Cases had lower TRBV6-7 relative abundance than controls (about 0.1% versus 0.15%; Bonferroni P = 0.0008). TCR repertoire richness was significantly higher in CIN3+ cases than in controls across sequencing depths, while evenness did not differ. Whether associations preceded infection or resulted from infection could not be shown with the cross-sectional design, and effector/memory subsets and HPV-specific T cells were not isolated. Because the number of T cells in each sample was unknown, differences in richness could reflect differing T-cell content rather than repertoire biology. Random forest classifiers combining richness and V gene abundances distinguished cases from controls with an estimated AUC of roughly 0.83.

Every participant had a single incident cervical HPV16 infection, and prevalent HPV16 infections were excluded. Cervical HPV DNA was detected with MY09/MY11 PCR, and genotyping was done with dot-blot hybridization. Roughly 15 mL of heparinized blood was centrifuged, after which the buffy coat was aliquoted, frozen at -30 degrees C, and then stored at -80 degrees C. QIAGEN kits were used to extract genomic DNA from the buffy coat specimens. According to the germline V gene (reference sequence), CDR1 reads SEHNR and CDR2 reads FQNEAQ. V is trimmed back by 2 bases and J by 8 bases, and the junction contains 7 bases that no gene match accounts for. The CDR3 runs 15 residues from the cysteine to the phenylalanine. Only the CDR3 bases that were read are kept: 36 of them, in frame from base 1. On this clone itself: The target of this receptor is not known. Coverage ceases 3 residues before the CDR3 finishes, and the germline J gene fills in the end.

TCR beta CDR3 regions were amplified by multiplex PCR using the immunoSEQ assay from an average of about 1,200 ng genomic DNA per sample. The assay corrected primer bias using a complete synthetic TCR repertoire to establish an amplification baseline. The amplicons were sequenced using the Illumina platform. The study's processing was this. Sequences were error-corrected by clustering with frequency ratios and a modified nearest-neighbor algorithm, then analyzed in the immunoSEQ Analyzer with IMGT gene definitions. At each rarefaction depth, TCR richness and evenness were averaged across 20 rarefaction repeats, and any sample with fewer sequences than the depth was left out. Wilcoxon rank sum tests with FDR correction were used to compare V, D and J gene relative abundances between the groups. Blinded duplicates gave an intraclass correlation of roughly 95% for TCR richness and an average of 76.4% across 66 gene segments. The table comes from immuneACCESS by way of TCRdb, which keeps in-frame sequences with V and J called. Part of the clones is missing from these tables; in studies checked, under half for an unresolved V gene and the rest for unknown reasons. The V and J calls and clone size come from that table; D and trimming were worked out from the DNA. The data table for this sample lists roughly 47,000 clones. The ten largest clones represent 35% to 45% of the sample.

The TCR sequence derives from a woman aged 18 to 69 with a cervical HPV16 infection that either progressed to CIN3+ or cleared (not recorded which). The chain links TRBV7-9 with TRBJ2-1, with 9 middle bases fitting TRBD2. Specimen: blood buffy coat. CDR3 region: CASSLLSSGTDEQFF. Partial CDR3 DNA: TGTGCCAGCAGCTTATTGTCTAGCGGGACCGATGAG.